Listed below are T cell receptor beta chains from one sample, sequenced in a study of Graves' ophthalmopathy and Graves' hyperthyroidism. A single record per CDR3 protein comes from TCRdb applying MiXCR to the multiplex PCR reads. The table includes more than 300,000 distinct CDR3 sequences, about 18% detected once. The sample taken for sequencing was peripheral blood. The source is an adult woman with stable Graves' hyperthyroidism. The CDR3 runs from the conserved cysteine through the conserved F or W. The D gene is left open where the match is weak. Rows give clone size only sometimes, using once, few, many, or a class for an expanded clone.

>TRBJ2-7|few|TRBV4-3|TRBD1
CASSQVGQATYEQYF
TGCGCCAGCAGCCAAGTCGGACAGGCAACCTACGAGCAGTACTTC
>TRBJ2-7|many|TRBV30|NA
CAWSAPTGARSYEQYF
TGTGCCTGGAGTGCCCCCACAGGCGCCCGTTCCTACGAGCAGTACTTC
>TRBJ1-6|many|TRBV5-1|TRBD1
CASSSRQGGNNSPLHF
TGCGCCAGCAGCTCACGTCAGGGGGGAAATAATTCACCCCTCCACTTT
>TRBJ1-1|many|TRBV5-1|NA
CASSLDDLGTEAFF
TGCGCCAGCAGCTTGGATGACTTAGGGACTGAAGCTTTCTTT
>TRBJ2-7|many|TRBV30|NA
CAWKATKGKADEQYF
TGTGCCTGGAAGGCCACGAAAGGGAAAGCGGACGAGCAGTACTTC
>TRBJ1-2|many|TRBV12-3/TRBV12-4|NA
CASSAPRMGNYGYTF
TGTGCCAGCAGTGCCCCCCGCATGGGTAACTATGGCTACACCTTC
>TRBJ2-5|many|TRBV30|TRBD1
CAWGPGTGFSETQYF
TGTGCCTGGGGTCCCGGGACAGGGTTTTCGGAGACCCAGTACTTC
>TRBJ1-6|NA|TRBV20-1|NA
CSARVSADSPLRF
TGCAGTGCTAGGGTCTCGGCGGATTCACCCCTCCGCTTT
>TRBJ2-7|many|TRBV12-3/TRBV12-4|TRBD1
CASSRTGEQYF
TGTGCCAGCAGTCGGACAGGGGAGCAGTACTTC
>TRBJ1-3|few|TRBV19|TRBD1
CASSTNRGTGNTIYF
TGTGCCAGTAGTACCAACAGGGGAACTGGAAACACCATATATTTT
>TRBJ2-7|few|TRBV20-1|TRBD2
CSARDPIGREPHEQYF
TGCAGTGCTAGAGATCCGATTGGGCGGGAGCCCCACGAGCAGTACTTC
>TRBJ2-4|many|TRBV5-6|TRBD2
CASSLRVSSGSGAKNIQYF
TGTGCCAGCAGCTTGAGGGTATCTAGCGGGAGTGGGGCCAAAAACATTCAGTACTTC
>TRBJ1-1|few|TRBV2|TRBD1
CASSGGEGARAFF
TGTGCCAGCAGTGGAGGGGAGGGGGCTCGGGCTTTCTTT
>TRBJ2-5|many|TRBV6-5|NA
CASSNGNSETPYF
TGTGCCAGCAGTAACGGGAACTCAGAGACCCCATACTTC
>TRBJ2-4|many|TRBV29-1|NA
CSVAEAKNIQYF
TGCAGCGTTGCAGAAGCCAAAAACATTCAGTACTTC
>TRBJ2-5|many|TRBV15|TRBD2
CATSDPGLAGVETQYF
TGTGCCACCAGCGATCCAGGACTAGCGGGAGTAGAGACCCAGTACTTC
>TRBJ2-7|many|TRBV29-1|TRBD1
CSVETPASGGVNYEQYF
TGCAGCGTTGAGACCCCGGCCTCAGGGGGCGTTAACTACGAGCAGTACTTC
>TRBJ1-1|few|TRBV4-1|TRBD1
CASSQGGQGESF
TGCGCCAGCAGCCAAGGGGGACAGGGCGAATCCTTT
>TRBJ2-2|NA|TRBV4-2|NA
CASSQPNRDTGELFF
TGTGCCAGCAGCCAACCAAACAGGGACACCGGGGAGCTGTTTTTT
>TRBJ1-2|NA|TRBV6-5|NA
CASSYSRGNYGYTF
TGTGCCAGCAGTTACTCCCGGGGGAACTATGGCTACACCTTC
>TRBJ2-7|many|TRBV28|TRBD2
CASSLSLAGGGEQYF
TGTGCCAGCAGTTTGTCTCTAGCGGGAGGGGGCGAGCAGTACTTC
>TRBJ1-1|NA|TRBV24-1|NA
CATSGDRADAFF
TGTGCCACCAGTGGCGACCGCGCTGATGCTTTCTTT
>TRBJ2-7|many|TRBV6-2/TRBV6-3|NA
CASVESYVGAYEQYF
TGTGCCAGCGTAGAGTCCTATGTTGGGGCCTACGAGCAGTACTTC
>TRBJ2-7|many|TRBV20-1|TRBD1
CSAQGTASYEQYF
TGCAGTGCCCAAGGGACAGCGTCCTACGAGCAGTACTTC
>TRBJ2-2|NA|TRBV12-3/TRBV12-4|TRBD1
CASRQDRERAGELFF
TGTGCCAGCAGGCAAGACAGGGAACGCGCCGGGGAGCTGTTTTTT
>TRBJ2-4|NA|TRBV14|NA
CASSQDARRKNIQYF
TGTGCCAGCAGCCAAGATGCACGGAGGAAAAACATTCAGTACTTC
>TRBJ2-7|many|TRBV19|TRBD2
CASSILYGSTRGEQYF
TGTGCCAGTAGTATATTATACGGGAGTACGCGGGGGGAGCAGTACTTC
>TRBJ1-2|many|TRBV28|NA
CASSSRRAGDYGYTF
TGTGCCAGCAGTTCCCGGCGTGCAGGGGACTATGGCTACACCTTC
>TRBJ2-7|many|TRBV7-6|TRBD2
CASSLWASGAGYEQYF
TGTGCCAGCAGCTTATGGGCTAGCGGGGCCGGGTACGAGCAGTACTTC
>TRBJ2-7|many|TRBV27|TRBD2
CASSPAGAYEQYF
TGTGCCAGCAGTCCAGCGGGAGCCTACGAGCAGTACTTC
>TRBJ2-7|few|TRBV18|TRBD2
CASWPGLAGSEQYF
TGTGCCAGCTGGCCGGGACTAGCGGGCAGCGAGCAGTACTTC
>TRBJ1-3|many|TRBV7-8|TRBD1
CASSPPGGGNTIYF
TGTGCCAGCAGCCCCCCAGGGGGAGGAAACACCATATATTTT
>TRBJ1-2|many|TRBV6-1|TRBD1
CASSVTGGAYGYTF
TGTGCCAGCAGTGTAACAGGGGGGGCCTATGGCTACACCTTC
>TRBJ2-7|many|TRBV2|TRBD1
CASRQGAREQYF
TGTGCCAGCAGACAGGGGGCTCGGGAGCAGTACTTC
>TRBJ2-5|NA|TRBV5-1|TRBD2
CASSLGLAGYQETQYF
TGCGCCAGCAGCTTGGGACTAGCGGGGTACCAAGAGACCCAGTACTTC
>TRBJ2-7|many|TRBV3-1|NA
CASSQGTAVSYEQYF
TGTGCCAGCAGCCAAGGAACAGCGGTCTCCTACGAGCAGTACTTC
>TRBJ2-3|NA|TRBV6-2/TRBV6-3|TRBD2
CASSYRGLAGASTDTQYF
TGTGCCAGCAGTTACCGGGGACTAGCGGGGGCTAGCACAGATACGCAGTATTTT
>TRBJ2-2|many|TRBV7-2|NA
CASTSSVGELFF
TGTGCCAGCACTTCGAGTGTCGGGGAGCTGTTTTTT
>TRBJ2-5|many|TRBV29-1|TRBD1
CSVDGQGQETQYF
TGCAGCGTAGATGGACAGGGCCAAGAGACCCAGTACTTC
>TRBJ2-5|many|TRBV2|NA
CASTVEETQYF
TGTGCCAGCACAGTTGAAGAGACCCAGTACTTC
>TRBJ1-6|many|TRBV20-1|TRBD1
CSARDQGENSPLHF
TGCAGTGCTAGAGATCAGGGGGAAAATTCACCCCTCCACTTT
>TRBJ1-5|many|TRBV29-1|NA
CSVTTGAAWGNQPQHF
TGCAGCGTCACCACGGGCGCGGCGTGGGGCAATCAGCCCCAGCATTTT
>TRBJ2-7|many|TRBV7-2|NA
CASSVIASRDTSYEQYF
TGTGCCAGCAGCGTAATTGCCTCCCGGGACACCTCCTACGAGCAGTACTTC
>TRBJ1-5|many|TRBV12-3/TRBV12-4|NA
CASSSSSRGPQPQHF
TGTGCCAGCAGTTCCAGCAGTCGGGGGCCTCAGCCCCAGCATTTT
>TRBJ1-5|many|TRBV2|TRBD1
CASNDFRGRSNQPQHF
TGTGCCAGCAACGACTTCAGGGGGCGAAGCAATCAGCCCCAGCATTTT
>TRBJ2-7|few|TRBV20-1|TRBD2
CSARDPTSGSYEQYF
TGCAGTGCTAGAGATCCCACTAGCGGGAGCTACGAGCAGTACTTC
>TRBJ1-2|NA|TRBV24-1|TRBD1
CATSDPFGRGRDGYTF
TGTGCCACCAGTGACCCTTTTGGCAGGGGGCGGGATGGCTACACCTTC
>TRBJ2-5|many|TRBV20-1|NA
CSARDPKTRQETQYF
TGCAGTGCTAGAGATCCAAAGACTAGGCAAGAGACCCAGTACTTC
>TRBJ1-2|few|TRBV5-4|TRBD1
CASSLGTELNYGYTF
TGTGCCAGCAGCCTAGGGACAGAGCTAAACTATGGCTACACCTTC
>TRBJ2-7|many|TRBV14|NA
CASSQAQRRGYEQYF
TGTGCCAGCAGCCAAGCTCAGCGAAGGGGGTACGAGCAGTACTTC
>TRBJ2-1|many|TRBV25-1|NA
CASSESGVGSYNEQFF
TGTGCCAGCAGTGAATCAGGCGTTGGCTCCTACAATGAGCAGTTCTTC
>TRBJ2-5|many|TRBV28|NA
CASGAVQETQYF
TGTGCCAGCGGGGCCGTGCAAGAGACCCAGTACTTC
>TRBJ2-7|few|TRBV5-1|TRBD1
CASSSRSDRVNEQYF
TGCGCCAGCAGCTCACGATCAGACAGGGTCAACGAGCAGTACTTC
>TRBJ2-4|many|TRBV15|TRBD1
CATSRVGQGSFQYF
TGTGCCACCAGCAGAGTAGGACAGGGGTCTTTTCAGTACTTC
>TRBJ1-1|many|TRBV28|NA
CASSDDSRLTTEAFF
TGTGCCAGCAGTGATGACAGCCGTTTGACCACTGAAGCTTTCTTT
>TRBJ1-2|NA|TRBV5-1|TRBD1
CASSLLATGENGYTF
TGCGCCAGCAGCTTGCTCGCGACAGGGGAGAATGGCTACACCTTC
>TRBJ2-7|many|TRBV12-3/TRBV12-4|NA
CASSFGVVEQYF
TGTGCCAGCAGTTTCGGGGTAGTCGAGCAGTACTTC
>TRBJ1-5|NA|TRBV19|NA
CASSPPDWGHQPQHF
TGTGCCAGTAGTCCCCCTGATTGGGGTCATCAGCCCCAGCATTTT
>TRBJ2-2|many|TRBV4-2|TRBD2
CASSQGLAGGPGTGELFF
TGTGCCAGCAGCCAAGGACTAGCGGGAGGGCCGGGGACCGGGGAGCTGTTTTTT
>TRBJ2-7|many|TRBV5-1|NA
CASSLISGSGTYEQYF
TGCGCCAGCAGCCTCATATCGGGGTCAGGGACCTACGAGCAGTACTTC